This is a list of T cell receptor beta chains from one sample in a study of neurological immune-mediated disorders. TCRdb re-called the 5' RACE reads with MiXCR, one entry per CDR3 protein. The data contain some 57,000 distinct CDR3 sequences, more than 3.5% of them singletons. Sequenced sample: PBMCs. The receptors were sampled from a man aged 60 to 69 with multiple sclerosis. CDR3s include the opening cysteine and the closing phenylalanine or tryptophan. The D gene is left open where the match is weak. Clone size, where shown, is once, few, many, or a class for clones that have expanded.

j_call v_call clone_size d_call cdr3_aa cdr3_nt
TRBJ1-1 TRBV20-1 many - CSARLPGAGEAFF TGCAGTGCTAGACTCCCGGGGGCTGGTGAAGCTTTCTTT
TRBJ1-1 TRBV5-1 many TRBD1 CASSTRQGAAEAFF TGCGCCAGCAGCACCCGACAGGGGGCTGCTGAAGCTTTCTTT
TRBJ2-1 TRBV3-1 few TRBD2 CASSPSSGRDEQFF TGTGCCAGCAGTCCATCTAGCGGGAGGGATGAGCAGTTCTTC
TRBJ1-1 TRBV12-3/TRBV12-4 many - CASSLRGIGEAFF TGTGCCAGCAGCCTCAGGGGTATCGGTGAAGCTTTCTTT
TRBJ2-6 TRBV12-3/TRBV12-4 many TRBD1 CASSWGPGQGTGANVLTF TGTGCCAGCAGTTGGGGACCGGGACAGGGGACTGGGGCCAACGTCCTGACTTTC
TRBJ1-2 TRBV7-2 many TRBD1 CASSLTTGANYGYTF TGTGCCAGCAGCCTGACGACAGGGGCCAACTATGGCTACACCTTC
TRBJ2-5 TRBV20-1 few - CSARDSFHRLPDSIGEGETQYF TGCAGTGCTAGAGATTCCTTCCACCGACTACCGGACAGTATTGGGGAGGGAGAGACCCAGTACTTC
TRBJ2-4 TRBV5-1 many - CASSLAQENIQYF TGCGCCAGCAGCTTGGCCCAAGAAAACATTCAGTACTTC
TRBJ2-1 TRBV5-1 many TRBD1 CASSLDGTAFDNEQFF TGCGCCAGCAGCTTGGACGGGACAGCCTTTGACAATGAGCAGTTCTTC
TRBJ2-5 TRBV5-5 many - CASHLLGSETQYF TGTGCCAGCCACCTCCTAGGGTCGGAGACCCAGTACTTC
TRBJ2-1 TRBV10-2 many - CASSVVGGKRNEQFF TGCGCCAGCAGTGTGGTAGGGGGTAAGAGGAATGAGCAGTTCTTC
TRBJ1-1 TRBV6-5 many - CASSYALPNTEAFF TGTGCCAGCAGTTACGCACTCCCGAACACTGAAGCTTTCTTT
TRBJ2-2 TRBV7-8 many TRBD1 CASSRHRGTGAGELFF TGTGCCAGCAGCCGCCACAGGGGGACCGGCGCCGGGGAGCTGTTTTTT
TRBJ1-1 TRBV5-5 many - CASSLKGQANTEAFF TGTGCCAGCAGCTTAAAGGGACAAGCAAACACTGAAGCTTTCTTT
TRBJ1-6 TRBV6-6 - - CASNPGVDNSTLNF TGTGCCAGCAACCCGGGGGTTGATAATTCAACCCTCAACTTT
TRBJ2-1 TRBV5-4 many - CASTRVQGNYNEQFF TGTGCCAGCACCCGAGTGCAGGGGAACTACAATGAGCAGTTCTTC
TRBJ2-1 TRBV20-1 many - CSPLAGSRYNEQFF TGCAGTCCCCTAGCCGGGAGTAGATACAATGAGCAGTTCTTC
TRBJ2-7 TRBV15 many TRBD1 CATSARTGSYEQYF TGTGCCACCAGCGCTCGGACAGGGTCCTACGAGCAGTACTTC
TRBJ1-2 TRBV7-3 - - CASSLTASTNYGYTF TGTGCCAGCAGCTTAACAGCATCCACTAACTATGGCTACACCTTC
TRBJ1-5 TRBV7-2 many - CASSLVAGNQPQHF TGTGCCAGCAGCTTAGTAGCCGGTAATCAGCCCCAGCATTTT
TRBJ2-2 TRBV24-1 many TRBD1 CATRGQGNTGELFF TGTGCCACCAGGGGACAGGGGAACACCGGGGAGCTGTTTTTT
TRBJ1-2 TRBV10-3 many TRBD1 CAIMPGDRVGGYTF TGTGCCATCATGCCGGGGGACAGGGTTGGAGGCTACACCTTC
TRBJ1-1 TRBV9 many - CASSLSPGTEAFF TGTGCCAGCAGCCTAAGTCCAGGCACTGAAGCTTTCTTT
TRBJ2-3 TRBV7-9 many - CAYTGVFDTQYF TGTGCCTACACGGGGGTTTTCGATACGCAGTATTTT
TRBJ1-2 TRBV12-3/TRBV12-4 many - CASSARKGYTF TGTGCCAGCAGTGCCCGAAAAGGCTACACCTTC
TRBJ2-4 TRBV20-1 many TRBD2 CSPMASGPGTKNIQYF TGCAGTCCCATGGCTAGCGGCCCGGGAACCAAAAACATTCAGTACTTC
TRBJ2-7 TRBV20-1 many - CSAFHIPRDGPYEQYF TGCAGTGCTTTTCACATACCGAGGGACGGGCCCTACGAGCAGTACTTC
TRBJ1-3 TRBV4-1 many - CASSQAEGVRDTIYF TGCGCCAGCAGCCAAGCCGAGGGAGTGAGAGACACCATATATTTT
TRBJ1-5 TRBV28 many - CASSLNWGHDQPQHF TGTGCCAGCAGTTTGAATTGGGGTCACGATCAGCCCCAGCATTTT
TRBJ1-5 TRBV20-1 many - CSASGQPQHF TGCAGTGCTAGCGGGCAGCCCCAGCATTTT
TRBJ2-2 TRBV29-1 many - CSVAGPGELFF TGCAGCGTTGCGGGGCCCGGGGAGCTGTTTTTT
TRBJ2-1 TRBV28 many - CASSLLASGSSYNEQFF TGTGCCAGCAGTTTATTAGCGAGCGGAAGCTCCTACAATGAGCAGTTCTTC
TRBJ1-4 TRBV18 many - CASSPTWSQEKLFF TGTGCCAGCTCACCAACGTGGAGCCAGGAAAAACTGTTTTTT
TRBJ1-6 TRBV28 - - CASLGNYNSTLNF TGTGCCAGCTTAGGAAACTATAATTCAACCCTCAACTTT
TRBJ1-2 TRBV12-3/TRBV12-4 - - CASSLRGQGNYGYTF TGTGCCAGCAGTTTACGAGGTCAGGGTAACTATGGCTACACCTTC
TRBJ1-6 TRBV6-2/TRBV6-3 many - CASSYPRTGHFSPLHF TGTGCCAGCAGTTACCCCAGAACTGGACATTTTTCACCCCTCCACTTT
TRBJ2-7 TRBV6-1 - - CASSEGGGPYEQYF TGTGCCAGCAGTGAAGGCGGAGGCCCCTACGAGCAGTACTTC
TRBJ1-6 TRBV20-1 many TRBD1 CSARAPGQSNSPLHF TGCAGTGCTAGAGCTCCGGGACAGTCAAATTCACCCCTCCACTTT
TRBJ2-3 TRBV7-2 many - CASSLPQGSSSDTQYF TGTGCCAGCAGCTTACCCCAGGGTTCATCGTCAGATACGCAGTATTTT
TRBJ2-3 TRBV20-1 many - CSAKGVRPDTQYF TGCAGTGCTAAAGGTGTCCGCCCAGATACGCAGTATTTT
TRBJ2-1 TRBV20-1 many TRBD2 CSVVAGLHEQFF TGCAGTGTAGTAGCGGGGCTTCATGAGCAGTTCTTC